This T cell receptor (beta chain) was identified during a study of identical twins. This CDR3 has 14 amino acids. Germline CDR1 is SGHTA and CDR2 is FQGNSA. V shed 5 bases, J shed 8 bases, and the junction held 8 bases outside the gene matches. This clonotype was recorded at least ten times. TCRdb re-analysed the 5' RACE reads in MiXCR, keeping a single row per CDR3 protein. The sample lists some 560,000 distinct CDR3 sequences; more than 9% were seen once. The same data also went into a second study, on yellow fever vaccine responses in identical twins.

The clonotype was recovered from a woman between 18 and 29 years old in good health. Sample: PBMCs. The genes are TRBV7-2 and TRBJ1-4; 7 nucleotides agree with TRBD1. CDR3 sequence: CASSPTGVREKLFF. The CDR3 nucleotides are TGTGCCAGCAGCCCCACAGGGGTAAGGGAAAAACTGTTTTTT.